The 5 T cell receptor beta chains below were found in one sample sequenced in a study of OX40 agonist ivuxolimab in advanced cancers. The table came from immunoSEQ multiplex PCR; TCRdb's copy has only in-frame clones and leaves some out. The table lists about 76,000 clones, about 81% of them singletons. Sequences were derived from CD4+ or CD8+ T cells sorted from blood, sampled in a trial of the OX40 agonist ivuxolimab. Receptors originate from an adult with an advanced solid tumor such as melanoma, head and neck, liver or kidney cancer.

In its sample, this clone was seen a few times. The chain links TRBV28 to TRBJ2-6; D is undetermined. The CDR3 covers 15 residues. V dropped 5 bases and J dropped 4 bases, with 12 bases sitting between them. The V gene's germline CDR1 is MDHEN and CDR2 SYDVKM. Here the CDR3 reads CASSRTAAGANVLTF. CDR3 DNA sequence: TGTGCCAGCAGTCGTACGGCTGCCGGGGCCAACGTCCTGACTTTC. Using reference TRBV28 and TRBJ2-6 for the parts outside the CDR3, the full variable domain is DVKVTQSSRYLVKRTGEKVFLECVQDMDHENMFWYRQDPGLGLRLIYFSYDVKMKEKGDIPEGYSVSREKKERFSLILESASTNQTSMYLCASSRTAAGANVLTFGAGSRLTVL.

In regard to this clone: Different DNA sequences within this sample yield the same CDR3. The chain couples TRBV5-1 to TRBJ1-1; 8 positions match TRBD1. The CDR3 loop spans 17 amino acids. Germline lookup yields CDR1 SGHRS and CDR2 YFSETQ. Losses at the gene ends were 6 bases for V and 1 base for J; bases not matched to a gene: 14. CDR3 nucleotides: TGCGCCAGCACCCAAAACCCCAGGGGGCCCGAGAACACTGAAGCTTTCTTT. Translation gives CASTQNPRGPENTEAFF.

The chain employs TRBV27 and TRBJ2-2; the D is unclear. V shed 0 bases and J shed 0 bases, with 11 bases lying between them. The CDR3 covers 17 residues. The germline V gene has CDR1 MNHEY and CDR2 SMNVEV (reference sequence). CDR3 region: CASSLSQTFANTGELFF. The CDR3 DNA sequence: TGTGCCAGCAGTTTATCTCAAACGTTCGCGAACACCGGGGAGCTGTTTTTT.

This clone was seen more than once but under ten times. V usage is TRBV11-2 and J usage is TRBJ1-6; TRBD1 might be the D (5 bases). Per the germline V gene, CDR1 is SGHAT and CDR2 is FQNNGV. Trimming pared 6 bases from V and 9 bases from J, leaving 18 bases between. The CDR3 spans 15 residues. CDR3 DNA sequence: TGTGCCAGCAGTTCCCTACGGGGCGTAGGTTCACCCCTCCACTTT. Translation: CASSSLRGVGSPLHF.

The chain joins TRBV28 to TRBJ2-7; D gene uncertain. The CDR3 loop spans 15 amino acids. From germline, CDR1 is MDHEN and CDR2 SYDVKM. V was trimmed by 7 bases and J by 0 bases, leaving 16 bases between them. The CDR3 reads CASTVGQESSYEQYF. DNA for the CDR3: TGTGCCAGCACCGTCGGGCAGGAGAGCTCCTACGAGCAGTACTTC.